This TCR beta chain is from a study of Ad26.COV2.S vaccination and SARS-CoV-2 variants. Treatment meaning: around 19 received Ad26.COV2.S at low or high dose, single or two shots; about 5 received placebo; per-sample allocation not given. Day 63 following the first vaccine or placebo injection was when the samples were taken. Boston supplied an adult donor aged 18-55 years. An Ad26 vector carrying the Wuhan-strain SARS-CoV-2 spike served as the vaccine. V dropped 6 bases and J dropped 0 bases, with 12 bases sitting between them. Looked up from germline, CDR1 is MNHEY and CDR2 is SVGAGI. The CDR3 loop spans 15 amino acids. Here immunoSEQ multiplex PCR was the method, and the copy in TCRdb shows in-frame clones only, minus some. The sample carries approximately 480,000 clones, 87% recorded once. In its sample, this clone was seen once.

This receptor was taken from a person between 18 and 65 years old who received the Ad26.COV2.S COVID-19 vaccine or a placebo. This material consisted of peripheral blood, taken in a trial of Ad26.COV2.S vaccine versus placebo. The gene calls are TRBV6-5 and TRBJ1-3; D may be TRBD1 (5 bases). CDR3 nucleotide sequence: TGTGCCAGCAGACCCCAGGGTGTCTCTGGAAACACCATATATTTT. Translation gives CASRPQGVSGNTIYF.